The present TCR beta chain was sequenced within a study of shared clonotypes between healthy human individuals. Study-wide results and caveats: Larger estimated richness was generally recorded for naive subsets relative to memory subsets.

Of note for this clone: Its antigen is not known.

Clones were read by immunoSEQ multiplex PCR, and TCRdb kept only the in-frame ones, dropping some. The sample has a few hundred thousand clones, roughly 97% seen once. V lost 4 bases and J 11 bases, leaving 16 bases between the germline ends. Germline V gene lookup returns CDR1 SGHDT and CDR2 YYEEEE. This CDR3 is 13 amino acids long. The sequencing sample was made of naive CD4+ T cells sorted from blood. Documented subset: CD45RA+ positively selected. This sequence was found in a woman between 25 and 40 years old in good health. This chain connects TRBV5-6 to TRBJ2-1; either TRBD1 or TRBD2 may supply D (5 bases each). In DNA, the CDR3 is TGTGCCAGCAGCCCCCGGGGCCTTGATAAGCAGTTCTTC. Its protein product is CASSPRGLDKQFF. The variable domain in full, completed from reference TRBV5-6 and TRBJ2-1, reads DAGVTQSPTHLIKTRGQQVTLRCSPKSGHDTVSWYQQALGQGPQFIFQYYEEEERQRGNFPDRFSGHQFPNYSSELNVNALLLGDSALYLCASSPRGLDKQFFGPGTRLTVL.